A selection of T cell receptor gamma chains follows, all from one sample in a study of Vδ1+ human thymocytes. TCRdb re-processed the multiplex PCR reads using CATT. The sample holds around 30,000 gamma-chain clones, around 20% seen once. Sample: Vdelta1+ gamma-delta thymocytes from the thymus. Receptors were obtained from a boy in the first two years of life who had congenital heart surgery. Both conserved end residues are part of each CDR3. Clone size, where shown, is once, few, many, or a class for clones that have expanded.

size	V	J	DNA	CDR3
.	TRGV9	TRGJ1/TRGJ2	TGTGCCTTGTGGGAGTGTAAGAATTATTATAAGAAACTCTTT	CALWECKNYYKKLF
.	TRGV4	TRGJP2	TGTGCCACCTGGGATGGGCCTAGTGATTGGATCAAGACGTTT	CATWDGPSDWIKTF
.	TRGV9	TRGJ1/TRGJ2	TGTGCCTTGTGGGATAGGAAGAAACTCTTT	CALWDRKKLF
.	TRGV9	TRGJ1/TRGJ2	TGTGCCTTGTGGGAGGTGAAACCCCAATCGGATTATAAGAAACTCTTT	CALWEVKPQSDYKKLF
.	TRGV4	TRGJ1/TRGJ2	TGTGCCACCTGGGTCCTGGGCGGGAAACTCTTT	CATWVLGGKLF
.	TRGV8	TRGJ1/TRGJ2	TGTGCCACCTGGGCCGGGGAGTCTAAGAAACTCTTT	CATWAGESKKLF
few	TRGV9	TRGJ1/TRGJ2	TGTGCCTTGTGGGAGGTAGTCGGGAAACTCTTT	CALWEVVGKLF
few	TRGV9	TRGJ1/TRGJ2	TGTGCCTTGTGGGAGTCGCAATATAAGAAACTCTTT	CALWESQYKKLF
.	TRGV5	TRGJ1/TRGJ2	TGTGCCACCTGGCTCGTGAATTATTATAAGAAACTCTTT	CATWLVNYYKKLF
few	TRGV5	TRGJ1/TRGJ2	TGTGCCACCTGGGACACCGTTAAGAAACTCTTT	CATWDTVKKLF
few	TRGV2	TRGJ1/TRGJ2	TGTGCCACCTGGGACGGGCTAAGGAATAAGAAACTCTTT	CATWDGLRNKKLF
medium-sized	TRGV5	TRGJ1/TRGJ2	TGTGCCACCTGGGACAGGCCGTATTATAAGAAACTCTTT	CATWDRPYYKKLF
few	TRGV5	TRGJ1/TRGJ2	TGTGCCACCTGGGACCCCAGGGAGGAGAAACTCTTT	CATWDPREEKLF
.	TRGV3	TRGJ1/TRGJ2	TGTGCCACCTGGGACAGGCTCAGTGATTATAAGAAACTCTTT	CATWDRLSDYKKLF
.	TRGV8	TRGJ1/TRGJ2	TGTGCCACCTGGGATCGAATAGAAGGGCCCGGTCATTATAAGAAACTCTTT	CATWDRIEGPGHYKKLF
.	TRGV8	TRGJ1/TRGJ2	TGTGCCACCTGGGATATCCAACGGATTGGGAAACTCTTT	CATWDIQRIGKLF
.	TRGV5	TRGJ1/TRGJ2	TGTGCCACCTGGGACCGACTGAATTATTATAAGAAACTCTTT	CATWDRLNYYKKLF
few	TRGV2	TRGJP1	TGTGCCACCTGGGACGGGTGGACTGGTTGGTTCAAGATATTT	CATWDGWTGWFKIF
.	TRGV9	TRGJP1	TGTGCCTTGTGGGAGTCCCCTGGGAGGAAGGGGCTCAAGATATTT	CALWESPGRKGLKIF
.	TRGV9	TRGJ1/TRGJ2	TGTGCCTTGTGGGAGGTGCGGGGTAAGAAACTCTTT	CALWEVRGKKLF
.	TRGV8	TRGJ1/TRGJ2	TGTGCCACCTGGGATTCGAATAAGTGGGATAAGAAACTCTTT	CATWDSNKWDKKLF
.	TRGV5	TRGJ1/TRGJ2	TGTGCCACCTGGGACAGGCAGGGGGCATATTATAAGAAACTCTTT	CATWDRQGAYYKKLF
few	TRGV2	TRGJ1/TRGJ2	TGTGCCACCTGGGACGGGCCTCTTTATTATAAGAAACTCTTT	CATWDGPLYYKKLF
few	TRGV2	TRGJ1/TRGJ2	TGTGCCACCTGGGACGGCAACCCCCTCCTATTTTATAAGAAACTCTTT	CATWDGNPLLFYKKLF
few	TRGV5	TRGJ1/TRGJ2	TGTGCCACCTGGGACAGGCTTTATCCAAAGAAACTCTTT	CATWDRLYPKKLF
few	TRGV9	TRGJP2	TGTGCCTTGTGGGAGGTGTGTGATTGGATCAAGACGTTT	CALWEVCDWIKTF
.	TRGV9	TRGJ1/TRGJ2	TGTGCCTTGTGGGAGTGCTGGGCCTGCGAGAAACTCTTT	CALWECWACEKLF
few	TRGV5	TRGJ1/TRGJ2	TGTGCCACCTGGGACCGATCGAATTATTATAAGAAACTCTTT	CATWDRSNYYKKLF
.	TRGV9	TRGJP	TGTGCCTTGTGGGAGGTGCGGGTGGGCAAAAAAATCAAGGTATTT	CALWEVRVGKKIKVF
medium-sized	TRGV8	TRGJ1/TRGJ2	TGTGCCACCTGGGATATTTATAAGAAACTCTTT	CATWDIYKKLF
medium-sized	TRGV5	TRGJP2	TGTGCCACCTGGGACGGGAGTGATTGGATCAAGACGTTT	CATWDGSDWIKTF
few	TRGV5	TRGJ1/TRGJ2	TGTGCCACCTGGGACAGGCAAAGTTATTATAAGAAACTCTTT	CATWDRQSYYKKLF
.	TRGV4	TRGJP	TGTGCCACCTGGGATGGGCAAGAGTTGGGCAAAAAAATCAAGGTATTT	CATWDGQELGKKIKVF
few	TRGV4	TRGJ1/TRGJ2	TGTGCCACCTGGGACGCGAGGTTTTATTATAAGAAACTCTTT	CATWDARFYYKKLF
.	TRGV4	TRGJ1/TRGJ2	TGTGCCACCTGGGTGTGGCCCCCTTATTATAAGAAACTCTTT	CATWVWPPYYKKLF
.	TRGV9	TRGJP	TGTGCCTTGTGGGAGCTCGAAGAGTTGGGCAAAAAAATCAAGGTATTT	CALWELEELGKKIKVF
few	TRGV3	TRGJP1	TGTGCCACCTGGGACATTCTACCAAATACCACTGGTTGGTTCAAGATATTT	CATWDILPNTTGWFKIF
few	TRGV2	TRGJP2	TGTGCCACCTGGGATAGGCCGTTCCGTAGTGATTGGATCAAGACGTTT	CATWDRPFRSDWIKTF
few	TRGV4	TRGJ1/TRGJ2	TGTGCCACCTGGGCCGAACTAAATAAGAAACTCTTT	CATWAELNKKLF
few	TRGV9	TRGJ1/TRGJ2	TGTGCCTTGTGGGAGGTGCAAAGTTATAAGAAACTCTTT	CALWEVQSYKKLF
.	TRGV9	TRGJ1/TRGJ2	TGTGCCTTGTGGGGGCGATATTATAAGAAACTCTTT	CALWGRYYKKLF
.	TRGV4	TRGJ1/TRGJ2	TGTGCCACCTGGGACCCTAATAAGAAACTCTTT	CATWDPNKKLF
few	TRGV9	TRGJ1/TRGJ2	TGTGCCTTGAGGGAGGTAGCCCCCGCCCGGGTGGAGAAACTCTTT	CALREVAPARVEKLF
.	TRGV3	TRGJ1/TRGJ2	TGTGCCACCTGGGACACCTCCGGGTTTTATTATAAGAAACTCTTT	CATWDTSGFYYKKLF
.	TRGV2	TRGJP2	TGTGCCACCTGGGACGGGCTAGGGGCTTGGATCAAGACGTTT	CATWDGLGAWIKTF
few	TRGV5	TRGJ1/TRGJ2	TGTGCCACCTGGGACCAATATTATAAGAAACTCTTT	CATWDQYYKKLF
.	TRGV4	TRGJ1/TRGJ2	TGTGCCACCTGGGACAATGGTGGGGGGCACAAGGACTTCAAGAAACTCTTT	CATWDNGGGHKDFKKLF
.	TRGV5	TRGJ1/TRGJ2	TGTGCCACCTGGGACAGGCCGGTGGGTTATAAGACACTCTTT	CATWDRPVGYKTLF
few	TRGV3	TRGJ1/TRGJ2	TGTGCCACCTGGGACGGTTCCAATTATAAGAAACTCTTT	CATWDGSNYKKLF
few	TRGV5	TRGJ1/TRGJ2	TGTGCCACCTGGGACGGAGTCGAGAAACTCTTT	CATWDGVEKLF